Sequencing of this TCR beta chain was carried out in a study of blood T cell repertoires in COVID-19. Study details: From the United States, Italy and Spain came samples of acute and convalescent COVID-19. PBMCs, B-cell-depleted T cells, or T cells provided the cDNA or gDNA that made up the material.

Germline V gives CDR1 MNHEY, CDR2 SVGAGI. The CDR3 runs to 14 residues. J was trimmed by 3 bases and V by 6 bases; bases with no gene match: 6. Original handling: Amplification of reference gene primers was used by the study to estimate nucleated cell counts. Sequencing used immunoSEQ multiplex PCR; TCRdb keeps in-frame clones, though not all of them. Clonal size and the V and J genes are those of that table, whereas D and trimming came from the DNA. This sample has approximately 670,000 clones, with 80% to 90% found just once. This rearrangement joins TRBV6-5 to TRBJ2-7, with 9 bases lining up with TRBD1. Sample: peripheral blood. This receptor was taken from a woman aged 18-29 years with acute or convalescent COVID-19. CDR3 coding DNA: TGTGCCAGCAGAAAGGGGACAGGGAGCTACGAGCAGTACTTC. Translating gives CASRKGTGSYEQYF.